The sequence of this TCR beta chain was determined in a study of OX40 agonist ivuxolimab in advanced cancers. On the study more broadly: A mean age of around 66 years, range about 20 to 85, was recorded, and 70% to 85% were male.

Samples were taken at baseline and on day 1 of cycles 4 and 7. This CDR3 is built from 12 residues. Trimming left V 4 bases short and J 5 bases short, with 5 bases between. Germline V gene lookup returns CDR1 KGHSH and CDR2 LQKENI. Assay: immunoSEQ multiplex PCR; the TCRdb copy retains only in-frame clones and omits some. This table has about 64,000 clones, 70% to 90% appearing once. Sequences were derived from CD4+ or CD8+ T cells sorted from blood, sampled in a trial of the OX40 agonist ivuxolimab. The V call is TRBV18, the J call TRBJ1-4; D uncertain. The sequence was obtained from an adult with an advanced solid tumor such as melanoma, head and neck, liver or kidney cancer. CDR3 DNA sequence: TGTGCCAGCTCACTAGGAAATGAAAAACTGTTTTTT. This codes for CASSLGNEKLFF.